These 20 T cell receptor beta chains came from one sample sequenced in a study of naive and memory T cell subsets. An equimolar mix of two oligonucleotides served as the beta constant-region primer for TRBC1 and TRBC2. Nested alpha and beta constant-region primers with the SP2 primer drove four PCR rounds on ligated cDNA. One entry per CDR3 protein, called by TCRdb with MiXCR from the UMI-ligation and nested PCR reads. The sample contains 120,000 to 150,000 distinct CDR3 sequences, about 20% of which appear only once. Notes on the study in general: Naive repertoires, especially CD8, held a few larger clonotypes, possibly memory cells re-expressing CD45RA.

Their specific antigens are unknown. The specimen was naive CD8+ T cells from blood. The receptors were gathered from a human donor in good health.

This clonotype was picked up one time. In this CDR3 the conserved last residue, phenylalanine or tryptophan, is missing, so a read error is likely. V is TRBV4-1 and J is TRBJ1-1, with D perhaps matching TRBD1 (5 bases). The CDR3 has 16 residues. Germline V gives CDR1 MGHRA, CDR2 YSYEKL. V was cut by 2 bases and J by 5 bases, with 18 bases left in between. The CDR3 region has the DNA TGCGCCAGCAGCCAACCTCTATCGACAGTGGTAACTGAAGCTTTCCTT. As protein: CASSQPLSTVVTEAFL.

The chain employs TRBV28 and TRBJ2-1; 9 bases are shared with TRBD1. J gave up 6 bases and V 5 bases, and 14 bases lay outside the gene matches. This CDR3 is built from 17 residues. The germline gives CDR1 MDHEN, CDR2 SYDVKM. The CDR3 sequence: CASSLTGGEVGFNEQFF. In nucleotides, the CDR3 is TGTGCCAGCAGTCTCACAGGGGGCGAGGTGGGCTTCAATGAGCAGTTCTTC. Full variable domain (outside the CDR3, taken from reference TRBV28 and TRBJ2-1): DVKVTQSSRYLVKRTGEKVFLECVQDMDHENMFWYRQDPGLGLRLIYFSYDVKMKEKGDIPEGYSVSREKKERFSLILESASTNQTSMYLCASSLTGGEVGFNEQFFGPGTRLTVL.

The rearrangement joins TRBV7-2 to TRBJ2-7, with D tentatively TRBD1 (5 bases). CDR1 and CDR2 from the germline V gene are SGHTA and FQGNSA. The CDR3 contains 13 residues. Trimming pared 1 base from V and 5 bases from J, leaving 9 bases between. The CDR3 region has the DNA TGTGCCAGCAGCTTAGAGGGGTATGACGAGCAGTACTTC. Its translation is CASSLEGYDEQYF.

This clonotype was detected only a few times. The chain couples TRBV5-1 to TRBJ2-1; D is ambiguous. Trimming pared 3 bases from V and 4 bases from J, leaving 8 bases between. The CDR3 loop spans 13 amino acids. Germline CDR1 SGHRS, CDR2 YFSETQ. Written as DNA, the CDR3 is TGCGCCAGCAGCTCCACCCATTACAATGAGCAGTTCTTC. This translates into CASSSTHYNEQFF.

Only a few counts were recorded for this clonotype. The chain couples TRBV6-1 to TRBJ2-5, with D possibly called TRBD1 or TRBD2 (6 bases each). Germline values: CDR1 MNHNS, CDR2 SASEGT. The CDR3 runs to 20 residues. The V end lost 8 bases, the J end lost 2 bases, and 33 bases lay between the germline ends. The CDR3 nucleotides read TGTGCCAGCGTAGAAGAGATTTTGCACAGGGCCCCGGGGGTACAAGAGACCCAGTACTTC. It yields the protein CASVEEILHRAPGVQETQYF.

This clonotype appeared a few times. The chain uses TRBV6-5 and TRBJ1-1, with 7 bases aligning to TRBD1. V gave up 2 bases and J gave up 4 bases; unmatched junction bases: 16. This CDR3 contains 18 residues. CDR1 is MNHEY and CDR2 is SVGAGI in the germline V gene. The CDR3 sequence: CASSYEWAGGTESTEAFF. The CDR3 DNA sequence: TGTGCCAGCAGTTACGAGTGGGCAGGGGGGACTGAAAGCACTGAAGCTTTCTTT.

The chain employs TRBV5-4 and TRBJ2-7; possible D gene TRBD1, 5 bases. The V end lost 0 bases, the J end lost 4 bases, and 11 bases lay between the germline ends. Germline-derived CDR1 and CDR2 are SGHNT and YYREEE (reference sequence). The CDR3 consists of 14 residues. This chain's CDR3 is CASSLAGNEYEQYF. For the CDR3, the DNA is TGTGCCAGCAGCTTGGCAGGGAACGAATACGAGCAGTACTTC.

The chain has TRBV27 and TRBJ1-6, with D unclear. The CDR3 is made up of 15 amino acids. V was cut by 5 bases and J by 0 bases, with 8 bases left in between. The germline V gene has CDR1 MNHEY and CDR2 SMNVEV (reference sequence). DNA for the CDR3: TGTGCCAGCAGTCCCCAAGACTCCTATAATTCACCCCTCCACTTT. This sequence encodes CASSPQDSYNSPLHF.

The chain has TRBV6-1 and TRBJ2-3; 9 bases line up with TRBD2. CDR1 is MNHNS, CDR2 SASEGT, per germline. The CDR3 consists of 13 residues. J gave up 4 bases and V 8 bases, and 4 bases lay outside the gene matches. The CDR3, as DNA: TGTGCCAGCTTAGCGGGAGTGGCAGATACGCAGTATTTT. It is translated as CASLAGVADTQYF.

The J gene is TRBJ2-7, the V gene TRBV5-6; D uncertain. Trimming took off 4 bases at V and 3 bases at J, with 14 bases between the two ends. Germline CDR1 reads SGHDT; CDR2 reads YYEEEE. This CDR3 has 14 amino acids. The CDR3 here is CASSPQLSGYEQYF. CDR3 coding DNA: TGTGCCAGCAGCCCGCAATTATCGGGCTACGAGCAGTACTTC.

The sample holds a few counts of this clonotype. V usage is TRBV27 and J usage is TRBJ2-1; D unresolved. This CDR3 region has 15 residues. Between the trimmed V and J ends, which lost 3 bases and 2 bases, there was a span of 11 bases. The germline V gene encodes CDR1 MNHEY and CDR2 SMNVEV (reference sequence). CDR3 sequence: CASSFYGNAYNEQFF. In DNA form, the CDR3 reads TGTGCCAGCAGTTTTTATGGGAACGCCTACAATGAGCAGTTCTTC.

The chain is built from TRBV4-1 and TRBJ2-7; the D is unclear. V gave up 0 bases and J gave up 1 base, with 7 bases separating them. CDR1 is MGHRA and CDR2 is YSYEKL in the germline V gene. CDR3 size: 14 residues. DNA for the CDR3: TGCGCCAGCAGCCAAGACCCGGGTTCCTACGAGCAGTACTTC. Its protein product is CASSQDPGSYEQYF.

The chain has TRBV30 and TRBJ2-3, with no clear D. Germline V gene lookup returns CDR1 GTSNPN and CDR2 SVGIG (reference sequence). The CDR3 length is 11 residues. V dropped 1 base and J dropped 14 bases, with 13 bases sitting between them. The CDR3 spells CAWSGPPKTYF. For the CDR3, the DNA is TGTGCCTGGAGTGGTCCCCCGAAGACGTATTTT.

The genes are TRBV6-2 or TRBV6-3 and TRBJ2-1; 8 positions agree with TRBD1. The junction had 3 bases not matched to a gene; V was cut back by 1 base and J by 4 bases. CDR3 length: 15 residues. Germline CDR1 MNHEY, CDR2 SVGEGT. The CDR3 sequence: CASSYWQGAYNEQFF. The CDR3 DNA reads TGTGCCAGCAGTTACTGGCAGGGGGCGTACAATGAGCAGTTCTTC.

The V call is TRBV7-9, the J call TRBJ2-2; no firm D call. This CDR3 spans 12 amino acids. Germline assignment: CDR1 SEHNR and CDR2 FQNEAQ (reference sequence). V gave up 4 bases and J gave up 8 bases, with 8 bases separating them. The CDR3 region has the DNA TGTGCCAGCAGCTCTGGGTCTGGGGAGCTGTTTTTT. Its protein is CASSSGSGELFF. Full variable domain (rest looked up from reference TRBV7-9 and TRBJ2-2): DTGVSQNPRHKITKRGQNVTFRCDPISEHNRLYWYRQTLGQGPEFLTYFQNEAQLEKSRLLSDRFSAERPKGSFSTLEIQRTEQGDSAMYLCASSSGSGELFFGEGSRLTVL.

The gene calls are TRBV28 and TRBJ2-3, with D hard to call. This CDR3 spans 14 amino acids. The V end was cut by 4 bases, the J end by 2 bases, with 10 bases between. Germline V gene lookup returns CDR1 MDHEN and CDR2 SYDVKM. CDR3 protein: CASSSRTDTDTQYF. The CDR3 DNA sequence: TGTGCCAGCAGTTCAAGGACCGACACAGATACGCAGTATTTT.

This clonotype has a count of ten or more. The chain links TRBV28 to TRBJ2-3; TRBD1 matches 7 bases. Germline CDR1 is MDHEN and CDR2 is SYDVKM. The CDR3 loop spans 16 amino acids. Unmatched junction bases numbered 8, after V lost 3 bases and J lost 2 bases. CDR3 nucleotide sequence: TGTGCCAGCAGTTTGAGCGACAGGGCCCCCACAGATACGCAGTATTTT. It yields the protein CASSLSDRAPTDTQYF.

This clonotype was detected a few times. The V and J genes are TRBV5-1 and TRBJ2-7; no clear D gene. The CDR3 loop spans 11 amino acids. Trimming took off 5 bases at V and 3 bases at J, with 6 bases between the two ends. The V gene's germline CDR1 is SGHRS and CDR2 YFSETQ. The CDR3 reads CASRQNYEQYF. DNA of the CDR3: TGCGCCAGCAGACAAAACTACGAGCAGTACTTC.

This clonotype has just a few counts. In nucleotides, the CDR3 is TGTGCCAGCAGCTTAGATAGGGCCCTCGAGCAGTACTTC. As protein: CASSLDRALEQYF. The chain joins TRBV13 to TRBJ2-7; D is unclear. Germline V gene data show CDR1 as PRHDT and CDR2 as FYEKMQ (reference sequence). The V end was cut by 1 base, the J end by 6 bases, with 10 bases between. The CDR3 loop spans 13 amino acids.

The chain recombines TRBV6-5 with TRBJ2-1; D gene uncertain. V shed 5 bases and J shed 6 bases, with 11 bases lying between them. The germline CDR1 and CDR2 sequences are MNHEY and SVGAGI. The CDR3 is made up of 13 amino acids. The CDR3, as DNA: TGTGCCAGCAGTAAAACAGCGTTCAATGAGCAGTTCTTC. Translation gives CASSKTAFNEQFF.